What follows describes a single T cell receptor (beta chain). Its matching antigen is unknown. The authors took atypia-free adjacent lung at least 2 cm from the tumor margin. This record comes from a study of T cells in localized non-small cell lung cancer. Study-level findings and limits: In adjacent lung, a median around 50 of the top 100 tumor clones were found. Uninvolved adjacent lung showed peak T cell clonality, exceeding tumor. Longer overall survival accompanied higher blood T cell density.

Trimming cost V 3 bases and J 4 bases, with 6 bases left between them. The CDR3 spans 12 residues. From germline, CDR1 is WSHSY and CDR2 SAAADI. Sequenced by immunoSEQ multiplex PCR; TCRdb stores in-frame clones only, minus some. The repertoire holds about 1,400 clones, about 20% seen once, with about 18% in the top ten. This specimen was normal lung tissue next to the tumor, taken before any cancer treatment. The receptor comes from a male donor older than 55 with stage I squamous cell lung carcinoma. The rearrangement links TRBV10-2 to TRBJ1-1, with D perhaps TRBD1 (5 bases). The CDR3 sequence: CASSDRATEAFF. The CDR3 nucleotides read TGCGCCAGCAGTGACAGGGCCACTGAAGCTTTCTTT.